This T cell receptor beta chain was identified in a study of regulatory T cells in long-lasting Graves disease. Study conclusions and caveats: Persistent Graves' patients showed reduced TCR diversity versus newly diagnosed patients. The study found TRBV28, TRBJ1-2 and TRBJ2-5 favored in persistent disease.

Time point meaning: persistent/refractory GD, antithyroid drugs over 5 years with positive TRAb. TCR sequences were obtained from RNA taken from PBMCs. Patients met American Thyroid Association criteria for Graves' disease. A note on this clonotype: What it recognizes is unknown. This may be a read error, as it is one base from a much larger clone.

The CDR3 runs to 16 residues. After removal of 0 bases from V and 5 bases from J, the junction contained 9 bases not matched to a gene. Germline V gene lookup returns CDR1 LGHDT and CDR2 YNNKEL (reference sequence). Arm-PCR of CDR3 regions with iRepertoire HTBI primers generated TCR beta libraries. TCRdb re-called the multiplex PCR reads through MiXCR, storing one row per CDR3 protein. The repertoire holds about 310,000 distinct CDR3 sequences, with roughly a fifth as singletons. The material sequenced was peripheral blood mononuclear cells (PBMCs), taken when the disease was refractory, from a patient treated with antithyroid drugs. The receptor was isolated from a female donor with Graves disease. The genes are TRBV3-1 and TRBJ2-5; 7 bases match TRBD2. The CDR3 nucleotides are TGTGCCAGCAGCCAAGATCTAGCGGAAGGAAGGGAGACCCAGTACTTC. Translated, it gives CASSQDLAEGRETQYF.